This is a list of T cell receptor beta chains from one sample in a study of human T cells and chemical hapten exposure. TCRdb ran MiXCR on the RACE reads and lists one entry per CDR3 protein. This table holds 65,000 to 90,000 distinct CDR3 sequences, about 15% found once. The material sequenced was whole blood, taken in connection with sensitization to the hapten diphenylcyclopropenone (DPC). These receptors came from a woman between 50 and 59 years old with alopecia areata. Some clones in this sample may be carry-over from other donors' samples. CDR3s include the opening cysteine and the closing phenylalanine or tryptophan. The D gene is left open where the match is weak. Clone size is shown for a subset of rows, as once, few, many or a class of expanded clone.

V gene	J gene	D gene	clone size	CDR3 protein	CDR3 DNA
TRBV12-3/TRBV12-4	TRBJ2-7	-	-	CASSPGTRGVRAVLEQYF	TGTGCCAGCAGTCCCGGGACAAGGGGGGTACGAGCAGTACTTGAGCAGTACTTC
TRBV29-1	TRBJ2-2	-	few	CSVGDPGELFF	TGCAGCGTTGGCGACCCTGGGGAGCTGTTTTTT
TRBV25-1	TRBJ1-2	-	many	CARVPGDSNYGYTF	TGTGCCAGGGTCCCGGGAGATTCTAACTATGGCTACACCTTC
TRBV4-2	TRBJ2-7	-	few	CASSHPLPGQSSYEQYF	TGTGCCAGCAGCCACCCTCTCCCCGGACAGAGCTCCTACGAGCAGTACTTC
TRBV18	TRBJ1-1	-	many	CASSPFQNTEAFF	TGTGCCAGCTCACCGTTCCAGAACACTGAAGCTTTCTTT
TRBV7-2	TRBJ2-7	TRBD2	many	CASSPSGSSYEQYF	TGTGCCAGCAGCCCTAGCGGGAGCTCCTACGAGCAGTACTTC
TRBV20-1	TRBJ2-1	TRBD2	many	CSAGGTSGYNEQFF	TGCAGTGCTGGAGGGACTAGCGGTTACAATGAGCAGTTCTTC
TRBV25-1	TRBJ2-3	TRBD1	-	CASSADSGTGTDTQYF	TGTGCCAGCAGCGCAGATTCCGGGACAGGCACAGATACGCAGTATTTT
TRBV7-5	TRBJ2-1	-	-	CISVSEAYFRGTSYNEQFF	-
TRBV7-6	TRBJ2-7	-	few	CASSLANGYEQYF	TGTGCCAGCAGCTTAGCTAACGGCTACGAGCAGTACTTC
TRBV11-2	TRBJ2-5	TRBD1	-	CASSGTGIETQYF	TGTGCCAGCAGCGGGACAGGGATAGAGACCCAGTACTTC
TRBV6-1	TRBJ2-3	TRBD2	-	CASSPASGSSTDTQYF	TGTGCCAGCAGCCCTGCTAGCGGGAGTAGCACAGATACGCAGTATTTT
TRBV5-1	TRBJ2-1	-	-	CASSLDLVTANEQFF	TGCGCCAGCAGCTTGGATCTAGTCACTGCAAATGAGCAGTTCTTC
TRBV2	TRBJ2-7	-	-	CASSHHDRRYYEQYF	TGTGCCAGCAGTCACCACGACAGGAGGTACTACGAGCAGTACTTC
TRBV29-1	TRBJ1-2	-	-	CSSDGVDGYTF	TGCAGCTCCGACGGGGTGGATGGCTACACCTTC
TRBV5-1	TRBJ2-5	TRBD2	once	CASTSGGSGRSETQYF	TGCGCCAGCACTTCCGGGGGTAGCGGGAGATCGGAGACCCAGTACTTC
TRBV12-3/TRBV12-4	TRBJ1-4	-	-	CASSLGEELKLFF	TGTGCCAGCAGTTTAGGGGAGGAGCTCAAACTGTTTTTT
TRBV7-9	TRBJ1-4	-	-	CASSLLFGGVTTNEKLFF	TGTGCCAGCAGCCTCCTTTTTGGGGGCGTGACAACTAATGAAAAACTGTTTTTT
TRBV7-9	TRBJ2-7	TRBD2	few	CASSARGTSGINHEQYF	TGTGCCAGCAGCGCCCGTGGTACTAGCGGGATTAACCACGAGCAGTACTTC
TRBV29-1	TRBJ1-1	-	-	CSAVENTEAFF	TGCAGCGCTGTGGAGAACACTGAAGCTTTCTTT
TRBV20-1	TRBJ1-5	-	few	CSARDRWKQGNQPQHF	TGCAGTGCTAGAGATCGGTGGAAACAGGGCAATCAGCCCCAGCATTTT
TRBV6-6	TRBJ1-2	-	many	CASSLRGYYGYTF	TGTGCCAGCAGCCTGCGGGGGTACTATGGCTACACCTTC
TRBV28	TRBJ2-7	TRBD1	-	CASRTGGAQYEQYF	TGTGCCAGCAGAACAGGGGGCGCGCAATACGAGCAGTACTTC